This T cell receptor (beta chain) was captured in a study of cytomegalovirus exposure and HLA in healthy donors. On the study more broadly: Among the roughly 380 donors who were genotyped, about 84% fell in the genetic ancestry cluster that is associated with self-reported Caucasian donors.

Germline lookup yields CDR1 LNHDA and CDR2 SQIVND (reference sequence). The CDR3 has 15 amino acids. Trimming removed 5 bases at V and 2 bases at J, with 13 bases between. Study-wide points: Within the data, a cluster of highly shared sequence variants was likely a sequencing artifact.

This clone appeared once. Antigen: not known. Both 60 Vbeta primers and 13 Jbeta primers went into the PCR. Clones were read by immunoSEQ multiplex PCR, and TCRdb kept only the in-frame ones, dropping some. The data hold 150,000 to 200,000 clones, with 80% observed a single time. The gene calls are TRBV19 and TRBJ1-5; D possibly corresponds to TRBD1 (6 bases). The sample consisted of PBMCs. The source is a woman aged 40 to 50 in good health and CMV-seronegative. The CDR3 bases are TGTGCCAGTAGTCAACAGGGACGGGGCAATCAGCCCCAGCATTTT. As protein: CASSQQGRGNQPQHF.